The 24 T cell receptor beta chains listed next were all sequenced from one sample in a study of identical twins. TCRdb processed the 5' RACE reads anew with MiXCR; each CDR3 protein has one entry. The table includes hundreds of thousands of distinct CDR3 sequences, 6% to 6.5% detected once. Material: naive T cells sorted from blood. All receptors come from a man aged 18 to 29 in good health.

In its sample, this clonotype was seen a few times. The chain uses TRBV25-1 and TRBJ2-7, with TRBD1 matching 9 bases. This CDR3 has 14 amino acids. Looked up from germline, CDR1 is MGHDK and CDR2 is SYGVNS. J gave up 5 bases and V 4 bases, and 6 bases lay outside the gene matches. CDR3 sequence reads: CASSAGQGADEQYF. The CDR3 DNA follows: TGTGCCAGCAGTGCGGGACAGGGCGCGGACGAGCAGTACTTC.

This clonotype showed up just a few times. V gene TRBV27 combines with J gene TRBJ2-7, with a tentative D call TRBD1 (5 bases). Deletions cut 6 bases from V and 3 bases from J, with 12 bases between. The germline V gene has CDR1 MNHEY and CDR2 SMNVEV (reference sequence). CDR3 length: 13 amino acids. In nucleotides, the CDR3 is TGTGCCAGCAGCTACTCTAGGGGCTACGAGCAGTACTTC. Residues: CASSYSRGYEQYF.

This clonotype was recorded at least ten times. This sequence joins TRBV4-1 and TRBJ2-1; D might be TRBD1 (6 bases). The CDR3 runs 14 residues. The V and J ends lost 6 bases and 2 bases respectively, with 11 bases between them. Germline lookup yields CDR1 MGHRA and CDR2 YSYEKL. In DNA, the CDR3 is TGCGCCAGCAGAGCGCCAGGGGCCTACAATGAGCAGTTCTTC. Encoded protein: CASRAPGAYNEQFF.

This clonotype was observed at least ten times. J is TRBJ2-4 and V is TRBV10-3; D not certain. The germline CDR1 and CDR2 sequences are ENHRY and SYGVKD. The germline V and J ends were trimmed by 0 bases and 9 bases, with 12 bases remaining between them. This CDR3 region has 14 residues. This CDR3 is CAISESTIKGIQYF. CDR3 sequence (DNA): TGTGCCATCAGTGAGTCCACTATCAAAGGCATTCAGTACTTC.

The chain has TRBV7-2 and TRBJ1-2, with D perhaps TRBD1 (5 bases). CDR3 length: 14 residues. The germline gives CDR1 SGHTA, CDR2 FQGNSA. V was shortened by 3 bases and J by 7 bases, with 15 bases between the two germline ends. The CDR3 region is CASSFDRGAFGYTF. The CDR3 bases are TGTGCCAGCAGCTTCGACAGAGGCGCTTTTGGCTACACCTTC.

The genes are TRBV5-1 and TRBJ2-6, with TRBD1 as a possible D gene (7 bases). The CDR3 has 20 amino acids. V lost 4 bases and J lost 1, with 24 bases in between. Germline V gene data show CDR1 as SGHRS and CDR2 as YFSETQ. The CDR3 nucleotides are TGCGCCAGCAGCCCTTACGGTTGGGGGGACAGCCGTTCTGGGGCCAACGTCCTGACTTTC. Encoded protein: CASSPYGWGDSRSGANVLTF.

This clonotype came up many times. In DNA, the CDR3 is TGTGCCAGCCTTAACGGGCATGAGCAGTTCTTC. Its protein is CASLNGHEQFF. The chain joins TRBV12-3 or TRBV12-4 to TRBJ2-1; D not resolved. The V and J ends lost 8 bases and 8 bases respectively, with 10 bases between them. The CDR3 consists of 11 residues.

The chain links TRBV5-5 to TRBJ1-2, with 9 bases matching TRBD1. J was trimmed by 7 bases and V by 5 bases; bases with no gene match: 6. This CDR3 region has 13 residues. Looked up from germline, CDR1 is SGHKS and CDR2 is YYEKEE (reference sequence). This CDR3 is CASRIDRGSGYTF. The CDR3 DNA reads TGTGCCAGCAGGATAGACAGGGGGAGTGGCTACACCTTC.

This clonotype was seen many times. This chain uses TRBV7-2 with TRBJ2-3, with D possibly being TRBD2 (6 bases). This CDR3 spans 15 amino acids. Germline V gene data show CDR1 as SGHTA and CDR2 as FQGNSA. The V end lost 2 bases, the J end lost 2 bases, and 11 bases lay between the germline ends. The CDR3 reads CASSLSGRLTDTQYF. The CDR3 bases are TGTGCCAGCAGCTTAAGCGGGCGCCTCACAGATACGCAGTATTTT. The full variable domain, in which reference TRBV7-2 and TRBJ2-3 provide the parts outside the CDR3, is GAGVSQSPSNKVTEKGKDVELRCDPISGHTALYWYRQSLGQGLEFLIYFQGNSAPDKSGLPSDRFSAERTGGSVSTLTIQRTQQEDSAVYLCASSLSGRLTDTQYFGPGTRLTVL.

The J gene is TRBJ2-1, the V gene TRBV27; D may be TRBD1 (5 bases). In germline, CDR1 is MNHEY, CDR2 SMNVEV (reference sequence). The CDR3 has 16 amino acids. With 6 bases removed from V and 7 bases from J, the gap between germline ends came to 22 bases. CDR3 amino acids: CASSSGAWHRRNEQFF. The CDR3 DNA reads TGTGCCAGCAGCAGTGGGGCGTGGCACCGTCGGAATGAGCAGTTCTTC.

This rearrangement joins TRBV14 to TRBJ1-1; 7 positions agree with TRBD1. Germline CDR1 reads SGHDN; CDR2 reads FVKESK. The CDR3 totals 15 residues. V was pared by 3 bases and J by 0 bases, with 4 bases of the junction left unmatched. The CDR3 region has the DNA TGTGCCAGCAGCCACCGGGACAGCCTGAACACTGAAGCTTTCTTT. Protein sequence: CASSHRDSLNTEAFF.

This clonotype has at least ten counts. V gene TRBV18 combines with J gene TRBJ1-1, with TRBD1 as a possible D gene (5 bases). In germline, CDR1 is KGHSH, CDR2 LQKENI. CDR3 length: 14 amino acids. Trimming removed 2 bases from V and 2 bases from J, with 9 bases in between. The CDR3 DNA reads TGTGCCAGCTCACCAAGCGGACACAACACTGAAGCTTTCTTT. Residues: CASSPSGHNTEAFF.

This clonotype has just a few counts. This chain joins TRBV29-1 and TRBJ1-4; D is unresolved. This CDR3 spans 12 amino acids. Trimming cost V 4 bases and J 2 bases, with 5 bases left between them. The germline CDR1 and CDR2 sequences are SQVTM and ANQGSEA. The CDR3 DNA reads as TGCAGCGTTGCTTTTACTAATGAAAAACTGTTTTTT. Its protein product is CSVAFTNEKLFF. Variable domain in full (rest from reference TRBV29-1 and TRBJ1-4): SAVISQKPSRDICQRGTSLTIQCQVDSQVTMMFWYRQQPGQSLTLIATANQGSEATYESGFVIDKFPISRPNLTFSTLTVSNMSPEDSSIYLCSVAFTNEKLFFGSGTQLSVL.

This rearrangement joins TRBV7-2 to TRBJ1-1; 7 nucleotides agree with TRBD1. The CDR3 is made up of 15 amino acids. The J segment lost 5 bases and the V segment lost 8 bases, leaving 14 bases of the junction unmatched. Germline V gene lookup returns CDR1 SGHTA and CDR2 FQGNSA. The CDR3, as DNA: TGTGCCAGCCTTTCGCAGGGGGTAGTTGGTACTGAAGCTTTCTTT. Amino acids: CASLSQGVVGTEAFF.

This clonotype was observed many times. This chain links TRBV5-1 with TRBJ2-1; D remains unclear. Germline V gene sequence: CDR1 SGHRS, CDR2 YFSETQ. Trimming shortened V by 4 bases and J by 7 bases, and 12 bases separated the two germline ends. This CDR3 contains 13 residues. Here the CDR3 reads CASSARNLNEQFF. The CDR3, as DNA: TGCGCCAGCAGCGCCCGGAACCTGAATGAGCAGTTCTTC. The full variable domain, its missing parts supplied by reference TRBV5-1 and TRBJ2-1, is KAGVTQTPRYLIKTRGQQVTLSCSPISGHRSVSWYQQTPGQGLQFLFEYFSETQRNKGNFPGRFSGRQFSNSRSEMNVSTLELGDSALYLCASSARNLNEQFFGPGTRLTVL.

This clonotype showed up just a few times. The CDR3 DNA sequence: TGTGCCAGCAGTTCAACGGTAATAGGGGGACTTCACACAGATACGCAGTATTTT. This sequence encodes CASSSTVIGGLHTDTQYF. This chain connects TRBV28 to TRBJ2-3; D may match TRBD1 or TRBD2 (6 bases each). The CDR3 loop spans 18 amino acids. CDR1 and CDR2 from the germline V gene are MDHEN and SYDVKM. The V end lost 4 bases, the J end lost 2 bases, and 22 bases lay between the germline ends.

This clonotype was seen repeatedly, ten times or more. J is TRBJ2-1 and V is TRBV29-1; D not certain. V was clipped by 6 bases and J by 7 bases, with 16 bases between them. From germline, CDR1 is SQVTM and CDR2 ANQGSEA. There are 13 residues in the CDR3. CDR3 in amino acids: CSVLKTDLNEQFF. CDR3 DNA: TGCAGCGTCTTAAAGACTGATCTTAATGAGCAGTTCTTC.

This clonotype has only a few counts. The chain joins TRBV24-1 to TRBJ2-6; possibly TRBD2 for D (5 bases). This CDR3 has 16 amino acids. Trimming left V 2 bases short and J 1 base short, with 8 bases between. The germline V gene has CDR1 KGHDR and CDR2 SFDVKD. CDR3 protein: CATSDSRDSGANVLTF. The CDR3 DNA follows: TGTGCCACCAGTGATTCCCGGGATTCTGGGGCCAACGTCCTGACTTTC.

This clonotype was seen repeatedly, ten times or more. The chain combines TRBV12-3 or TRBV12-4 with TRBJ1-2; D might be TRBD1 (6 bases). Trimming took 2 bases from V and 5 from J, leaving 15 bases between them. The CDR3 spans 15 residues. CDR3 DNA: TGTGCCAGCAGTTTAAGGGGGTTCAAGCCATATGGCTACACCTTC. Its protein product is CASSLRGFKPYGYTF.

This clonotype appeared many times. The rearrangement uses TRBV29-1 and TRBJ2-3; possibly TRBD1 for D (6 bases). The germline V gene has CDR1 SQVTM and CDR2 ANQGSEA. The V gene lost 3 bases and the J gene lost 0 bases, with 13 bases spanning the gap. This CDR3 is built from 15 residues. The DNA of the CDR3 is TGCAGCGTTGAGAATACAGGGAGCAGCACAGATACGCAGTATTTT. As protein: CSVENTGSSTDTQYF.

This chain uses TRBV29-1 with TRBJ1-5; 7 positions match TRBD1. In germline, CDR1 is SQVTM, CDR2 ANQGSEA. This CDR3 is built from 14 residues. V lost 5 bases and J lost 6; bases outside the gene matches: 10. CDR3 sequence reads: CSVFLAGGSQPQHF. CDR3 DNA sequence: TGCAGCGTTTTCCTGGCAGGGGGAAGTCAGCCCCAGCATTTT.

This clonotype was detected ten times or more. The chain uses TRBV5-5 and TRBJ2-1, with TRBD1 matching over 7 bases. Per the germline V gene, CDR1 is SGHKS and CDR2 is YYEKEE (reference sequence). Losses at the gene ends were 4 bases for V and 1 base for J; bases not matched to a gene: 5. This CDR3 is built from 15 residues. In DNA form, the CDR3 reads TGTGCCAGCAGCAACGGACAGGCATCCTACAATGAGCAGTTCTTC. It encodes CASSNGQASYNEQFF.

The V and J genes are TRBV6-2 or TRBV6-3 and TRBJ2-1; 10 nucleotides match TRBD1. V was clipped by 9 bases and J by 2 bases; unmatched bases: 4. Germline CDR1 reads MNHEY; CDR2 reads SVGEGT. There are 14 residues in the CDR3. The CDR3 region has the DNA TGTGCCAGTGGCGGACAGGGGGCCTACAATGAGCAGTTCTTC. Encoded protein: CASGGQGAYNEQFF.

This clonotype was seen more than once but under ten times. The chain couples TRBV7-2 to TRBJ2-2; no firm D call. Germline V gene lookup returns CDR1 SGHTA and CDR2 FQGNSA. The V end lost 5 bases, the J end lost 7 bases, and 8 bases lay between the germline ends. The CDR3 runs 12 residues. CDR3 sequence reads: CASSTVGGELFF. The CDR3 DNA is TGTGCCAGCAGCACGGTTGGCGGGGAGCTGTTTTTT.